This T cell receptor (beta chain) was profiled in a study of blood T cells in healthy people across ages. Study results and caveats: The study lacked donor CMV status, which possibly confounded expanded clonotype changes. Unsorted PBMC input precluded a conclusive naive versus antigen-experienced comparison.

This clonotype was seen only a few times. Its antigen is not identified. Next came a second PCR, run for about 6 to 11 cycles, which used a sample-barcoded 5' primer along with a J-beta primer mix. One entry per CDR3 protein, called by TCRdb with MiXCR from the 5' RACE reads. The profile shows 450,000 to 600,000 distinct CDR3 sequences, roughly a quarter of them singletons. These same records also appear under a second study, on T cells of mothers and their children.

The TCR was taken from a boy aged 2 to 9 in good health. The sequenced sample was blood.

The CDR3 sequence is CASSPDRVSGYTF. The CDR3 DNA reads TGTGCCAGCAGCCCCGACAGGGTCAGTGGCTACACCTTC. The chain recombines TRBV7-9 with TRBJ1-2, with 7 nucleotides matching TRBD1. This CDR3 is 13 amino acids long. CDR1 is SEHNR and CDR2 is FQNEAQ in the germline V gene (reference sequence). V gave up 5 bases and J gave up 7 bases; unmatched junction bases: 7.